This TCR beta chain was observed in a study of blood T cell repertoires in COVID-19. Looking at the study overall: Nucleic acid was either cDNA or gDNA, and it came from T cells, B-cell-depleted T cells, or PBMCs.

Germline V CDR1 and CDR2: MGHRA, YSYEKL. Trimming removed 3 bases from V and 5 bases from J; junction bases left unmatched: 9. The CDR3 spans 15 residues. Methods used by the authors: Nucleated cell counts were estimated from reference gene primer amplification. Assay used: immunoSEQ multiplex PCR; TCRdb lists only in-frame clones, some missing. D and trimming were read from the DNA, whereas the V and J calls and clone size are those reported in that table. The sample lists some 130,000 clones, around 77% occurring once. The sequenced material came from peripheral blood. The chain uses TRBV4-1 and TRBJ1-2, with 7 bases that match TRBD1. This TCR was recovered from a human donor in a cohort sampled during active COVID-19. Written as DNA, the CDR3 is TGCGCCAGCAGCCAGCCGGGACAGAAATGGTATGGCTACACCTTC. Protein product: CASSQPGQKWYGYTF.